The clone carrying this T cell receptor beta chain was seen just once. The target antigen is unknown. The data belong to a study of T cell clones after liver transplantation. Across the study: A pre-transplant mixed lymphocyte reaction with TCRbeta sequencing defined graft-donor-reactive clones followed in post-transplant blood. Samples came pre-transplant, pre-randomization before withdrawal, and post-randomization after withdrawal ended. Findings and limits, study-wide: Post-transplant, graft-donor-reactive CD4 TCRbeta sequences in blood dropped significantly in most of the 8 subjects.

The CDR3 has 16 amino acids. Germline V gives CDR1 MDHEN, CDR2 SYDVKM. V lost 1 base and J 1 base, leaving 13 bases between the germline ends. The repertoire was sequenced with immunoSEQ multiplex PCR; TCRdb's copy has only in-frame clones and lacks some. In the table there are roughly 67,000 clones, about 92% of which are singletons. The sequence was collected from a human patient who received a liver transplant. Some T cells could come from the graft donor. The sequencing used CD4+ T cells from blood, collected about 27 months after liver transplant. The chain is built from TRBV28 and TRBJ1-1; D ambiguous. This CDR3 reads CASSLLVRSQNTEAFF. The CDR3 nucleotides read TGTGCCAGCAGTTTATTGGTCCGAAGTCAGAACACTGAAGCTTTCTTT.